The clone carrying this TCR beta chain was observed a few times. Its antigen is unidentified. The gene symbols are mouse symbols. The CDR3 end lies 1 residue beyond the end of the read and is filled in from the germline J gene. This sample is drawn from a study of tissue T cells after allogeneic stem cell transplantation. CDR3 sequences, V/J genes, frequencies and template counts came from survey-depth TCRbeta sequencing. Data came from immunoSEQ multiplex PCR; TCRdb stores just in-frame clones and leaves some out. The data show approximately 50,000 clones, around 70% seen once. Overall study results and limits: TCR repertoires tracked anatomic similarity, regardless of disease or transplant status. Shared clones across patients were few; motif clustering revealed tissue-specific shared signatures.

The germline gives CDR1 FNHDT, CDR2 SITEND (reference sequence). The CDR3 sequence is 14 residues long. V dropped 4 bases and J dropped 4 bases, with 11 bases sitting between them. This TCR was recovered from a pool of C57BL/6 mice in good health. The chain employs TRBV19 and TRBJ1-4, with D perhaps matching TRBD1 (5 bases). Sequenced sample: sorted cells pooled from one or two spleens. The CDR3 sequence is CASSPGTFNERLFF. The sequenced part of the CDR3 DNA is TGTGCCAGCAGTCCCGGGACCTTCAACGAAAGATTATTT.